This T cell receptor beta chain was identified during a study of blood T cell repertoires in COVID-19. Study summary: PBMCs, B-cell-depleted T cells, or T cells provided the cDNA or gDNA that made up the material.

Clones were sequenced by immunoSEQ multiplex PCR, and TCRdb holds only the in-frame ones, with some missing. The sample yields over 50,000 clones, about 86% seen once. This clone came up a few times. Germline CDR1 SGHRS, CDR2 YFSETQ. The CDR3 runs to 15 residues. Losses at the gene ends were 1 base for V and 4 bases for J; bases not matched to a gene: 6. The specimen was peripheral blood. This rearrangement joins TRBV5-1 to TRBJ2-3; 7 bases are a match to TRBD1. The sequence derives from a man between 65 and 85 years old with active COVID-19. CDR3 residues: CASSLIQGESDTQYF. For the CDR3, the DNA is TGCGCCAGCAGCTTGATTCAGGGGGAGTCAGATACGCAGTATTTT.